One sample yielded the 5 T cell receptor beta chains listed below, sequenced in a study of cytomegalovirus exposure and HLA in healthy donors. Clones were sequenced by immunoSEQ multiplex PCR, and TCRdb holds only the in-frame ones, with some missing. The sample yields around 190,000 clones, 86% seen once. Sequencing input: PBMCs. All receptors come from a woman between 18 and 30 years old in good health and CMV-seronegative.

The chain uses TRBV27 and TRBJ1-2, with 7 bases matching TRBD1. CDR1 is MNHEY and CDR2 is SMNVEV in the germline V gene (reference sequence). This CDR3 comprises 14 residues. Trimming took 2 bases from V and 4 from J; bases not matched to a gene: 4. The CDR3 DNA follows: TGTGCCAGCAGTTTAAGGCAGGGGGGCTATGGCTACACCTTC. Encoded protein: CASSLRQGGYGYTF.

The rearrangement links TRBV2 to TRBJ1-5; 9 positions match TRBD1. There are 16 residues in the CDR3. CDR1 SNHLY and CDR2 FYNNEI come from the germline V gene. J lost 2 bases, V lost 6 bases, and 8 bases had no gene match. The CDR3 sequence is CASRSTGGSGNQPQHF. CDR3 nucleotide sequence: TGTGCCAGCAGGTCTACAGGGGGCTCGGGCAATCAGCCCCAGCATTTT.

The J gene is TRBJ2-3, the V gene TRBV5-6, with 10 positions matching TRBD2. Germline V gives CDR1 SGHDT, CDR2 YYEEEE. The CDR3 sequence is 16 residues long. Trimming cost V 4 bases and J 4 bases; bases outside gene matches: 9. The CDR3 bases are TGTGCCAGCAGCCCTAAGCGGGGGGGCGTAGCAGATACGCAGTATTTT. Amino acids: CASSPKRGGVADTQYF.

The chain links TRBV11-1 to TRBJ1-1, with 8 bases aligning to TRBD1. The CDR3 spans 14 residues. V was clipped by 5 bases and J by 3 bases; unmatched bases: 5. The V gene's germline CDR1 is SGHAT and CDR2 FQDESV (reference sequence). CDR3 residues: CASSTGQGYTEAFF. The CDR3 nucleotides are TGTGCCAGCAGCACTGGACAGGGCTACACTGAAGCTTTCTTT.

This chain joins TRBV7-9 and TRBJ1-1; D may be TRBD1 (5 bases). Germline assignment: CDR1 SEHNR and CDR2 FQNEAQ (reference sequence). The CDR3 has 12 amino acids. Trimming removed 11 bases at V and 1 base at J, with 11 bases between. The CDR3 DNA sequence: TGTGCCGGGGGGGTAACGAACACTGAAGCTTTCTTT. Translating gives CAGGVTNTEAFF.